This T cell receptor beta chain was found in a study of blood T cell dynamics during melanoma immunotherapy. Some clones are missing from TCRdb's copy, which holds only in-frame ones; the method was immunoSEQ multiplex PCR. The sample carries some 9,900 clones, about 85% recorded once. The CDR3 is 12 amino acids. The germline V gene has CDR1 MNHEY and CDR2 SVGAGI. V was pared by 10 bases and J by 1 base, with 10 bases between. This clone appeared a few times. This sample's time point: pre-treatment baseline. Samples come from before therapy and from week 3 after the first blockade cycle. The sequence derives from a human donor with melanoma. The chain recombines TRBV6-5 with TRBJ1-1; D unresolved. Here the sequenced sample was blood, taken from a patient treated with checkpoint blockade. This chain's CDR3 is CATGKGNTEAFF. In DNA form, the CDR3 reads TGTGCCACCGGGAAGGGGAACACTGAAGCTTTCTTT.